These 17 T cell receptor beta chains originate from one sample sequenced in a study of cytomegalovirus exposure and HLA in healthy donors. The PCR used 60 Vbeta and 13 Jbeta primers. The repertoire was sequenced with immunoSEQ multiplex PCR; TCRdb's copy has only in-frame clones and lacks some. In the table there are about 110,000 clones, approximately 82% of which are singletons. The sequenced sample was PBMCs. These receptors were obtained from a man aged 25-40 years in good health and CMV-seropositive.

The J gene is TRBJ1-2, the V gene TRBV2; 8 bases align to TRBD1. CDR3 length: 14 residues. The junction had 9 bases not matched to a gene; V was cut back by 5 bases and J by 7 bases. Per germline, CDR1 SNHLY and CDR2 FYNNEI. The chain's CDR3 is CASSSRGPLSGYTF. CDR3 DNA sequence: TGTGCCAGCAGTTCCAGGGGGCCCCTATCTGGCTACACCTTC.

This clone was seen a few times. The chain recombines TRBV28 with TRBJ1-1; D not resolved. V was cut by 6 bases and J by 1 base, with 21 bases left in between. Germline CDR1 MDHEN, CDR2 SYDVKM. The CDR3 loop spans 17 amino acids. This chain's CDR3 is CASSPIPTGAGNTEAFF. CDR3 nucleotide sequence: TGTGCCAGCAGCCCAATTCCGACCGGAGCGGGGAACACTGAAGCTTTCTTT.

The rearrangement links TRBV5-4 to TRBJ1-2; the match to TRBD1 covers 7 bases. Unmatched junction bases numbered 4, after V lost 4 bases and J lost 1 base. Germline values: CDR1 SGHNT, CDR2 YYREEE (reference sequence). This CDR3 comprises 14 residues. This CDR3 is CASSLGQRNYGYTF. CDR3 DNA sequence: TGTGCCAGCAGCCTGGGACAGCGTAACTATGGCTACACCTTC.

This clone was seen a single time. This chain joins TRBV5-4 and TRBJ2-3; 9 bases are a match to TRBD2. With V trimmed by 4 bases and J by 5 bases, 11 bases remained unmatched. This CDR3 has 16 residues. Per germline, CDR1 SGHNT and CDR2 YYREEE (reference sequence). CDR3 sequence reads: CASSALDSGGIDTQYF. In DNA form, the CDR3 reads TGTGCCAGCAGCGCGTTAGATAGCGGGGGAATAGATACGCAGTATTTT.

The CDR3 sequence: CACAGGQYNSPLHF. In nucleotides, the CDR3 is TGCGCATGTGCTGGTGGACAGTATAATTCACCCCTCCACTTT. The gene calls are TRBV4-1 and TRBJ1-6; the D gene is possibly TRBD1 (6 bases). The CDR3 contains 14 residues. CDR1 MGHRA and CDR2 YSYEKL come from the germline V gene.

This clone was picked up one time. The chain is built from TRBV9 and TRBJ2-3; the D gene is possibly TRBD1 (6 bases). Trimming cost V 0 bases and J 2 bases, with 16 bases left between them. Germline values: CDR1 SGDLS, CDR2 YYNGEE. The CDR3 sequence is 17 residues long. CDR3 sequence: CASSVATGPALTDTQYF. The CDR3 DNA reads TGTGCCAGCAGCGTAGCTACAGGGCCCGCCCTCACAGATACGCAGTATTTT.

For the CDR3, the DNA is TGTGCCACCGAGGACAGGGGTGGGTACAATGAGCAGTTCTTC. This gives the protein CATEDRGGYNEQFF. V usage is TRBV15 and J usage is TRBJ2-1; 9 bases fit TRBD1. This CDR3 is 14 amino acids long. Trimming at V came to 8 bases and at J to 4 bases, leaving 6 bases not matched to a gene. Germline V gene lookup returns CDR1 LNHNV and CDR2 YYDKDF (reference sequence). Combining the CDR3 with reference TRBV15 and TRBJ2-1 gives the whole variable domain DAMVIQNPRYQVTQFGKPVTLSCSQTLNHNVMYWYQQKSSQAPKLLFHYYDKDFNNEADTPDNFQSRRPNTSFCFLDIRSPGLGDTAMYLCATEDRGGYNEQFFGPGTRLTVL.

V and J are TRBV28 and TRBJ1-2, with D tentatively TRBD1 (5 bases). The V gene's germline CDR1 is MDHEN and CDR2 SYDVKM. Deletions cut 5 bases from V and 8 bases from J, with 15 bases between. This CDR3 has 13 amino acids. CDR3 region: CASSRMDTLGYTF. DNA of the CDR3: TGTGCCAGCAGTCGGATGGACACCTTAGGCTACACCTTC.

The J gene is TRBJ1-2, the V gene TRBV28, with D maybe TRBD1 (5 bases). The CDR3 is 14 amino acids. V lost 2 bases and J 3 bases, leaving 10 bases between the germline ends. CDR1 is MDHEN, CDR2 SYDVKM, per germline. CDR3 loop: CASSLEQGYYGYTF. CDR3 nucleotides: TGTGCCAGCAGTTTAGAGCAGGGTTACTATGGCTACACCTTC.

The rearrangement uses TRBV7-9 and TRBJ1-2; TRBD1 is a possible D gene (5 bases). Trimming stripped 6 bases from V and 3 bases from J, with 17 bases between. From germline, CDR1 is SEHNR and CDR2 FQNEAQ (reference sequence). The CDR3 sequence is 15 residues long. DNA for the CDR3: TGTGCCAGCAGTCTTTTCTCGGGACTCTACTATGGCTACACCTTC. Amino acid sequence: CASSLFSGLYYGYTF.

The V and J genes are TRBV7-8 and TRBJ2-5, with 14 bases that match TRBD2. This CDR3 has 19 residues. Germline trimming cut 5 bases from V and 0 bases from J; bases unmatched to any gene: 11. CDR1 SGHVS and CDR2 FQNEAQ come from the germline V gene. DNA for the CDR3: TGTGCCAGCAGCCTTTGGACTAGCGGGGGGTCATTGTACCAAGAGACCCAGTACTTC. Its protein product is CASSLWTSGGSLYQETQYF.

A single count supports this clone. The chain combines TRBV19 with TRBJ2-2; 11 nucleotides line up with TRBD1. This CDR3 is 18 amino acids long. Germline lookup yields CDR1 LNHDA and CDR2 SQIVND (reference sequence). V shed 3 bases and J 1 base; nucleotides not matched to a gene: 7. The CDR3 sequence: CASSIRDRGTLNTGELFF. The DNA of the CDR3 is TGTGCCAGTAGTATTAGGGACAGGGGGACACTGAACACCGGGGAGCTGTTTTTT.

In its sample, this clone was seen a few times. The chain joins TRBV11-2 to TRBJ2-5; unclear D gene. The V gene lost 3 bases and the J gene lost 3 bases, with 8 bases spanning the gap. From germline, CDR1 is SGHAT and CDR2 FQNNGV. The CDR3 is 13 residues long. CDR3 in amino acids: CASSFGLEETQYF. CDR3 nucleotides: TGTGCCAGCAGCTTTGGGCTCGAAGAGACCCAGTACTTC.

CDR3 nucleotide sequence: TGTGCCAGCAGCGTCGGGGCCGGGGGAGGTGCTTTCTTT. Protein product: CASSVGAGGGAFF. This rearrangement joins TRBV6-1 to TRBJ1-1; D is perhaps TRBD1 (5 bases). V shed 6 bases and J shed 11 bases, with 19 bases lying between them. The CDR3 has 13 amino acids. The V gene's germline CDR1 is MNHNS and CDR2 SASEGT.

The chain employs TRBV5-6 and TRBJ2-3, with 12 bases aligning to TRBD2. Germline V lookup: CDR1 SGHDT, CDR2 YYEEEE. CDR3 length: 17 residues. The J segment lost 2 bases and the V segment lost 2 bases, leaving 6 bases of the junction unmatched. This CDR3 is CASSFSTSGGLTDTQYF. The CDR3 DNA reads as TGTGCCAGCAGCTTTTCGACTAGCGGGGGCCTCACAGATACGCAGTATTTT. Supplemented by reference TRBV5-6 and TRBJ2-3, the full variable domain reads DAGVTQSPTHLIKTRGQQVTLRCSPKSGHDTVSWYQQALGQGPQFIFQYYEEEERQRGNFPDRFSGHQFPNYSSELNVNALLLGDSALYLCASSFSTSGGLTDTQYFGPGTRLTVL.

The chain employs TRBV28 and TRBJ1-2; tentatively, D is TRBD1 (6 bases). The CDR3 has 14 residues. Germline CDR1 is MDHEN and CDR2 is SYDVKM. The V gene lost 3 bases and the J gene lost 8 bases, with 16 bases spanning the gap. For the CDR3, the DNA is TGTGCCAGCAGTTTGCCCACAGGGCCGCGCGGCTACACCTTC. This encodes CASSLPTGPRGYTF.

The rearrangement joins TRBV2 to TRBJ2-5, with D hard to call. The germline V and J ends were trimmed by 0 bases and 1 base, with 9 bases remaining between them. Germline V CDR1 and CDR2: SNHLY, FYNNEI. The CDR3 is 15 amino acids. DNA of the CDR3: TGTGCCAGCAGTGAAGCGCTAGGAGCCCAAGAGACCCAGTACTTC. It encodes CASSEALGAQETQYF.